This TCR beta chain emerged from a study of T cell changes during pregnancy in multiple sclerosis. The sample holds a few counts of this clone. TCRdb's copy holds only in-frame clones and misses some; the assay was immunoSEQ multiplex PCR. The table lists some 63,000 clones, more than 85% of them singletons. The CDR3 extends over 15 amino acids. CDR1 MNHEY and CDR2 SVGAGI come from the germline V gene. Trimming left V 4 bases short and J 1 base short, with 14 bases between. Sample: peripheral blood, taken before pregnancy. The chain is built from TRBV6-5 and TRBJ2-7; TRBD1 is a possible D gene (7 bases). The receptor was isolated from a female donor with multiple sclerosis, enrolled in a pregnancy study. CDR3: CASSSLTGRSYEQYF. In nucleotides, the CDR3 is TGTGCCAGCAGTTCCCTGACAGGGAGGTCCTACGAGCAGTACTTC.